This T cell receptor (beta chain) originates from a study of T cell changes during pregnancy in multiple sclerosis. Sequencing used immunoSEQ multiplex PCR; TCRdb keeps in-frame clones, though not all of them. Of 25,000 to 35,000 clones listed, around 90% are singletons. Germline loops: CDR1 SGHRS, CDR2 YFSETQ. CDR3 length equals 15 residues. The V gene lost 0 bases and the J gene lost 2 bases, with 8 bases spanning the gap. This TCR was sampled from a female donor with multiple sclerosis, enrolled in a pregnancy study. This chain joins TRBV5-1 and TRBJ1-4, with D perhaps TRBD1 (5 bases). The input for sequencing was CD8+ T cells from peripheral blood mononuclear cells, taken before pregnancy. The CDR3 DNA sequence: TGCGCCAGCAGCTTGGAGGGGAACACTAATGAAAAACTGTTTTTT. It is translated as CASSLEGNTNEKLFF.